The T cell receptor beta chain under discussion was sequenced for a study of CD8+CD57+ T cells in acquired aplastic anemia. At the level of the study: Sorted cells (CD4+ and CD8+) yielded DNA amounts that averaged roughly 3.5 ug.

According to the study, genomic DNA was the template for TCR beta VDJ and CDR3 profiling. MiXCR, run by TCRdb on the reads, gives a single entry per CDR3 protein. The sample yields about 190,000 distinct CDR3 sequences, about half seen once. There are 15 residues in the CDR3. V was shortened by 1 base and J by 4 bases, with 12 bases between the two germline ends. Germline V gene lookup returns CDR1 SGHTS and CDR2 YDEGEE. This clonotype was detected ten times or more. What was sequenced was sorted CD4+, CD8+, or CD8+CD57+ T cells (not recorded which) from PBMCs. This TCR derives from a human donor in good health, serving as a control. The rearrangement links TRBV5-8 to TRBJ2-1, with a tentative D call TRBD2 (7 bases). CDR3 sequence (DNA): TGTGCCAGCAGCTTGAAGGGGGGGGAGTACAATGAGCAGTTCTTC. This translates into CASSLKGGEYNEQFF.